The 30 T cell receptor beta chains in this list originate from one sample, sequenced in a study of cytomegalovirus exposure and HLA in healthy donors. TCRdb's copy holds only in-frame clones and misses some; the assay was immunoSEQ multiplex PCR. The table shows about 130,000 clones, with roughly 95% occurring only once. Sequencing used PBMCs. These receptors all come from a man younger than 35 in good health and CMV-seronegative.

The chain uses TRBV28 and TRBJ2-2; D is possibly TRBD2 (6 bases). Germline V gene data show CDR1 as MDHEN and CDR2 as SYDVKM. Deletions cut 3 bases from V and 1 base from J, with 9 bases between. CDR3 length equals 15 residues. The CDR3, as DNA: TGTGCCAGCAGTTTGGCGGGACTGAACACCGGGGAGCTGTTTTTT. Its protein is CASSLAGLNTGELFF.

The gene calls are TRBV5-1 and TRBJ2-3; the D gene is possibly TRBD2 (6 bases). Germline lookup yields CDR1 SGHRS and CDR2 YFSETQ. V shed 4 bases and J shed 4 bases, with 13 bases lying between them. This CDR3 spans 14 amino acids. The CDR3 region is CASSPSSVPDTQYF. The DNA for the CDR3 is TGCGCCAGCAGCCCCTCTAGCGTGCCAGATACGCAGTATTTT.

The chain combines TRBV11-2 with TRBJ2-5; D uncertain. The CDR3 runs to 12 residues. Germline V gene lookup returns CDR1 SGHAT and CDR2 FQNNGV. Trimming took off 3 bases at V and 2 bases at J, with 4 bases between the two ends. CDR3 nucleotide sequence: TGTGCCAGCAGCTTCTATCAAGAGACCCAGTACTTC. Translated, it gives CASSFYQETQYF.

The gene calls are TRBV7-2 and TRBJ1-1; a weak D match, TRBD1 (5 bases). In germline, CDR1 is SGHTA, CDR2 FQGNSA. CDR3 length equals 16 residues. V was cut by 3 bases and J by 0 bases, with 14 bases left in between. The CDR3 nucleotides are TGTGCCAGCAGCTTTCGGGGGGACGGGGTGAACACTGAAGCTTTCTTT. Its translation is CASSFRGDGVNTEAFF.

This clone was recorded only once. The rearrangement uses TRBV19 and TRBJ1-1; maybe TRBD1 (5 bases). Per the germline V gene, CDR1 is LNHDA and CDR2 is SQIVND (reference sequence). CDR3 length equals 11 residues. V lost 9 bases to trimming and J lost 3 bases, with 8 bases between them. This chain's CDR3 is CASQGYTEAFF. The CDR3 bases are TGTGCCAGCCAGGGTTACACTGAAGCTTTCTTT. The full variable domain, rest sourced from reference TRBV19 and TRBJ1-1, is DGGITQSPKYLFRKEGQNVTLSCEQNLNHDAMYWYRQDPGQGLRLIYYSQIVNDFQKGDIAEGYSVSREKKESFPLTVTSAQKNPTAFYLCASQGYTEAFFGQGTRLTVV.

This chain joins TRBV4-1 and TRBJ2-6, with D uncertain. The CDR3 loop spans 13 amino acids. The germline CDR1 and CDR2 sequences are MGHRA and YSYEKL. V lost 0 bases and J 5 bases, leaving 2 bases between the germline ends. CDR3 in amino acids: CASSQDRANVLTF. In nucleotides, the CDR3 is TGCGCCAGCAGCCAAGACAGGGCCAACGTCCTGACTTTC.

V and J are TRBV4-3 and TRBJ2-6; D gene uncertain. V was cut by 3 bases and J by 0 bases, with 3 bases left in between. The germline V gene has CDR1 LGHNA and CDR2 YSLEER. The CDR3 is made up of 14 amino acids. Here the CDR3 DNA reads TGCGCCAGCAGCCAGTACTCTGGGGCCAACGTCCTGACTTTC. It encodes CASSQYSGANVLTF.

This rearrangement joins TRBV9 to TRBJ2-5; D might be TRBD2 (7 bases). The CDR3 extends over 18 amino acids. V shed 3 bases and J shed 4 bases, with 25 bases lying between them. CDR1 and CDR2 (germline): SGDLS, YYNGEE. This CDR3 reads CASSAEGEGPLRVETQYF. CDR3 nucleotides: TGTGCCAGCAGCGCCGAGGGGGAGGGCCCTCTGAGAGTAGAGACCCAGTACTTC.

The V gene is TRBV19, the J gene TRBJ2-7; D is undetermined. Germline values: CDR1 LNHDA, CDR2 SQIVND (reference sequence). Trimming took off 8 bases at V and 3 bases at J, with 20 bases between the two ends. The CDR3 has 15 amino acids. CDR3 coding DNA: TGTGCCAGTGCCCCTTCGAGCGCTCAAAGCTACGAGCAGTACTTC. As protein: CASAPSSAQSYEQYF. Together with reference TRBV19 and TRBJ2-7, the CDR3 gives the full variable domain: DGGITQSPKYLFRKEGQNVTLSCEQNLNHDAMYWYRQDPGQGLRLIYYSQIVNDFQKGDIAEGYSVSREKKESFPLTVTSAQKNPTAFYLCASAPSSAQSYEQYFGPGTRLTVT.

This clone was seen a single time. The chain is built from TRBV6-5 and TRBJ2-3, with 11 bases aligning to TRBD2. The CDR3 loop spans 14 amino acids. V trimming: 6 bases; J trimming: 3 bases; junction bases outside the gene matches: 2. The germline CDR1 and CDR2 sequences are MNHEY and SVGAGI. DNA of the CDR3: TGTGCCAGCAGCCTAGCGGGAGGAACAGATACGCAGTATTTT. Protein: CASSLAGGTDTQYF.

V gene TRBV5-1 combines with J gene TRBJ1-2; 10 bases are a match to TRBD1. The trim removed 0 bases at V and 3 bases at J, leaving 5 bases unmatched. Germline V gene lookup returns CDR1 SGHRS and CDR2 YFSETQ. The CDR3 has 16 amino acids. The CDR3 nucleotides are TGCGCCAGCAGCTTGGACGACAGGGGGCTTGACTATGGCTACACCTTC. Its translation: CASSLDDRGLDYGYTF.

This clone has only one observation. V and J are TRBV7-9 and TRBJ1-2; D is ambiguous. Germline V gene sequence: CDR1 SEHNR, CDR2 FQNEAQ (reference sequence). Trimming cost V 6 bases and J 0 bases, with 11 bases left between them. CDR3 size: 14 residues. In nucleotides, the CDR3 is TGTGCCAGCAGTGGCGGGTTTACTAACTATGGCTACACCTTC. This codes for CASSGGFTNYGYTF.

This clone was seen once. The V call is TRBV28, the J call TRBJ1-5, with D perhaps matching TRBD1 (5 bases). This CDR3 has 14 amino acids. Germline V gene lookup returns CDR1 MDHEN and CDR2 SYDVKM. Trimming removed 3 bases from V and 5 bases from J, with 11 bases in between. CDR3 loop: CASSLAGVDQPQHF. In DNA form, the CDR3 reads TGTGCCAGCAGTTTGGCGGGGGTTGATCAGCCCCAGCATTTT.

The rearrangement joins TRBV28 to TRBJ2-5, with TRBD1 matching 9 bases. The germline V gene has CDR1 MDHEN and CDR2 SYDVKM. This CDR3 spans 15 amino acids. Losses at the gene ends were 3 bases for V and 1 base for J; bases not matched to a gene: 3. The CDR3 is CASSLAGQGQETQYF. Written as DNA, the CDR3 is TGTGCCAGCAGTTTGGCGGGACAGGGCCAAGAGACCCAGTACTTC.

This chain connects TRBV9 to TRBJ2-5; unclear D gene. CDR3 length: 16 residues. Germline CDR1 reads SGDLS; CDR2 reads YYNGEE. The germline V and J ends were trimmed by 7 bases and 1 base, with 20 bases remaining between them. CDR3 sequence (DNA): TGTGCCAGCGCTCCTCCAGGTGGTGGGCTCCAAGAGACCCAGTACTTC. It specifies CASAPPGGGLQETQYF.

The chain combines TRBV4-3 with TRBJ2-7; perhaps TRBD1 as D (5 bases). Germline-derived CDR1 and CDR2 are LGHNA and YSLEER. The V and J ends lost 0 bases and 6 bases respectively, with 15 bases between them. The CDR3 extends over 15 amino acids. CDR3 sequence reads: CASSQDRDSQLEQYF. Written as DNA, the CDR3 is TGCGCCAGCAGCCAAGACAGAGACAGCCAACTCGAGCAGTACTTC.

The CDR3 spells CASSYGTGGKEYF. The DNA for the CDR3 is TGTGCCAGCAGTTACGGCACAGGGGGCAAGGAGTACTTC. The chain is built from TRBV6-5 and TRBJ2-7; 9 nucleotides line up with TRBD1. Trimming removed 2 bases from V and 11 bases from J; junction bases left unmatched: 7. Germline loops: CDR1 MNHEY, CDR2 SVGAGI. The CDR3 runs 13 residues.

The V gene is TRBV27, the J gene TRBJ2-1, with a possible D match to TRBD1 (5 bases). The V gene's germline CDR1 is MNHEY and CDR2 SMNVEV (reference sequence). The CDR3 runs to 14 residues. The V end was cut by 2 bases, the J end by 5 bases, with 10 bases between. In nucleotides, the CDR3 is TGTGCCAGCAGTTTAAGCGCAGGGAACAATGAGCAGTTCTTC. Translating it yields CASSLSAGNNEQFF.

The chain links TRBV19 to TRBJ2-7; 8 positions agree with TRBD2. V lost 1 base, J lost 0 bases, and 8 bases stayed unmatched. The CDR3 has 17 residues. Per the germline V gene, CDR1 is LNHDA and CDR2 is SQIVND (reference sequence). The CDR3 loop is CASSIASGGDRSYEQYF. In DNA form, the CDR3 reads TGTGCCAGTAGTATAGCCTCGGGAGGGGACCGCTCCTACGAGCAGTACTTC.

The J gene is TRBJ2-1, the V gene TRBV14; 12 bases map to TRBD2. The CDR3 is 16 amino acids. In germline, CDR1 is SGHDN, CDR2 FVKESK. With 4 bases clipped from V and 9 bases from J, the junction kept 10 bases outside the gene matches. CDR3 sequence: CASSLPGLAGLGEQFF. The CDR3 DNA reads as TGTGCCAGCAGCCTGCCGGGACTAGCGGGCCTAGGTGAGCAGTTCTTC. Full variable domain (outside the CDR3, taken from reference TRBV14 and TRBJ2-1): EAGVTQFPSHSVIEKGQTVTLRCDPISGHDNLYWYRRVMGKEIKFLLHFVKESKQDESGMPNNRFLAERTGGTYSTLKVQPAELEDSGVYFCASSLPGLAGLGEQFFGPGTRLTVL.

The rearrangement links TRBV7-2 to TRBJ1-1; the D is unclear. The CDR3 is 11 amino acids. The germline gives CDR1 SGHTA, CDR2 FQGNSA. V lost 3 bases and J lost 5, with 4 bases in between. The CDR3 is CASSFGTEAFF. Here the CDR3 DNA reads TGTGCCAGCAGCTTCGGGACTGAAGCTTTCTTT.

The chain couples TRBV7-9 to TRBJ1-1; 8 bases line up with TRBD1. The junction had 6 bases not matched to a gene; V was cut back by 5 bases and J by 7 bases. CDR3 length: 13 amino acids. CDR1 is SEHNR, CDR2 FQNEAQ, per germline (reference sequence). CDR3 DNA sequence: TGTGCCAGCAGCCCACAGGGGGGGTTTGAAGCTTTCTTT. Translated, it gives CASSPQGGFEAFF.

V usage is TRBV5-1 and J usage is TRBJ2-7; 7 bases are a match to TRBD1. Germline CDR1 SGHRS, CDR2 YFSETQ. The CDR3 is made up of 16 amino acids. Trimming cost V 0 bases and J 3 bases; bases outside gene matches: 9. The CDR3 loop is CASSLGAATGIYEQYF. In DNA form, the CDR3 reads TGCGCCAGCAGCTTGGGGGCGGCGACAGGGATCTACGAGCAGTACTTC.

The chain has TRBV5-8 and TRBJ1-2; D is unresolved. The CDR3 is 10 residues long. Germline loops: CDR1 SGHTS, CDR2 YDEGEE. The ends were cut back, 4 bases at V and 8 bases at J, with 6 bases in the middle. CDR3 sequence reads: CASSAHGYTF. CDR3 DNA: TGTGCCAGCAGCGCGCACGGCTACACCTTC.

This clone was counted a single time. The chain couples TRBV14 to TRBJ1-1, with TRBD1 identical over 9 bases. Looked up from germline, CDR1 is SGHDN and CDR2 is FVKESK. V lost 4 bases to trimming and J lost 4 bases; unmatched junction nucleotides: 10. The CDR3 has 16 residues. This chain's CDR3 is CASSLTGTGRSTEAFF. The CDR3 nucleotides are TGTGCCAGCAGCCTCACCGGGACAGGGCGGAGCACTGAAGCTTTCTTT.

The rearrangement uses TRBV13 and TRBJ2-1; 8 bases line up with TRBD2. Germline loops: CDR1 PRHDT, CDR2 FYEKMQ (reference sequence). J lost 9 bases, V lost 5 bases, and 15 bases had no gene match. The length of the CDR3 is 16 residues. In DNA form, the CDR3 reads TGTGCCAGCAGCCCCGGGGCTAGCGGGCTACTCAGTGAGCAGTTCTTC. It yields the protein CASSPGASGLLSEQFF.

The gene calls are TRBV7-9 and TRBJ2-4, with D possibly TRBD1 on 5 matching bases. The germline V and J ends were trimmed by 3 bases and 1 base, with 10 bases remaining between them. The CDR3 is 15 residues long. Germline V lookup: CDR1 SEHNR, CDR2 FQNEAQ (reference sequence). For the CDR3, the DNA is TGTGCCAGCAGCTTCCAGGGTGAGGCCAAAAACATTCAGTACTTC. Protein product: CASSFQGEAKNIQYF.

The rearrangement joins TRBV30 to TRBJ2-1; 12 bases line up with TRBD2. With V trimmed by 4 bases and J by 6 bases, 7 bases remained unmatched. This CDR3 region has 15 residues. In germline, CDR1 is GTSNPN, CDR2 SVGIG (reference sequence). The DNA of the CDR3 is TGTGCCTGGACTAGCGGGAGGGCCACAAGCAATGAGCAGTTCTTC. This codes for CAWTSGRATSNEQFF.

The chain couples TRBV19 to TRBJ2-7, with TRBD1 as a possible D gene (5 bases). The germline gives CDR1 LNHDA, CDR2 SQIVND (reference sequence). The ends were cut back, 3 bases at V and 3 bases at J, with 18 bases in the middle. The CDR3 length is 16 residues. The CDR3 DNA reads TGTGCCAGTAGTATGACAGTTTCCCGATATGGCTACGAGCAGTACTTC. This sequence encodes CASSMTVSRYGYEQYF.

This chain connects TRBV2 to TRBJ1-1; D is ambiguous. Germline loops: CDR1 SNHLY, CDR2 FYNNEI. Trimming took 4 bases from V and 6 from J, leaving 9 bases between them. The CDR3 has 12 residues. The CDR3 DNA reads TGTGCCAGCAGTGTGGGGAGGCCTGAAGCTTTCTTT. Its translation: CASSVGRPEAFF.